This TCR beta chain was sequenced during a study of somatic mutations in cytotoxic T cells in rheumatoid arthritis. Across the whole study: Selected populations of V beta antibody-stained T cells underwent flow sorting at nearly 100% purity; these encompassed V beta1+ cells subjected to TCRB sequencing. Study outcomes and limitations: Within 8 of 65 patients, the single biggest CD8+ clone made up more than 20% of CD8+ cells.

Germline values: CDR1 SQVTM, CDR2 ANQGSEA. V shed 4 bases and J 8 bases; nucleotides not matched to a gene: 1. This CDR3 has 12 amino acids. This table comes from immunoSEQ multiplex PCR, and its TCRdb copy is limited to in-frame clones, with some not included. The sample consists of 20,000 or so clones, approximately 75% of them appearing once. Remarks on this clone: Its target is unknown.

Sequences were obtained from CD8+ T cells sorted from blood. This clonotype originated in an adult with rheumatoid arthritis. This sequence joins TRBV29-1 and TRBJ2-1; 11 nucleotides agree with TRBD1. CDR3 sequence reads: CSVGTGGHEQFF. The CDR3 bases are TGCAGCGTTGGGACAGGGGGCCATGAGCAGTTCTTC.